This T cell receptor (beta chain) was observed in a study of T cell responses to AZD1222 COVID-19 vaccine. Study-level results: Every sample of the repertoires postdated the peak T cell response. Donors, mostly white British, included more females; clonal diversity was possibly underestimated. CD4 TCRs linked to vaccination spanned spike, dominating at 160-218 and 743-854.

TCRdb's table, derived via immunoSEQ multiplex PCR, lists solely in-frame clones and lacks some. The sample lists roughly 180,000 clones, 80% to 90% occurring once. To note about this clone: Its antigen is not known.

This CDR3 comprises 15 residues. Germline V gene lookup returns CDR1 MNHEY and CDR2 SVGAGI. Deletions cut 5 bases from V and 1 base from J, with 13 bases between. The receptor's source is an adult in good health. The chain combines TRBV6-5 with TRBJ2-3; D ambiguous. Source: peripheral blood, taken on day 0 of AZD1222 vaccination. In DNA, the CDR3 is TGTGCCAGCAGTCCCCTAGATGGAGGCACAGATACGCAGTATTTT. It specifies CASSPLDGGTDTQYF.